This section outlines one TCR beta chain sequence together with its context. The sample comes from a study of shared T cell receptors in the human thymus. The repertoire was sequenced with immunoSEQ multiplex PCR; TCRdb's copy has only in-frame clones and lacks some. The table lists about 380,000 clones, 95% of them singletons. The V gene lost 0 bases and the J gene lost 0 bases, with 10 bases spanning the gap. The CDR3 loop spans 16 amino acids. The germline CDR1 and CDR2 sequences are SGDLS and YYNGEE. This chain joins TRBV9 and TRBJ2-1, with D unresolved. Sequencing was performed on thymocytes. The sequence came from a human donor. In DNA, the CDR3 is TGTGCCAGCAGCGTAGCGCATAGGAGCTCCTACAATGAGCAGTTCTTC. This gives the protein CASSVAHRSSYNEQFF.